The entry that follows covers one TCR beta chain sequence. What it recognizes is unknown. The data were taken from a study of OX40 agonist ivuxolimab in advanced cancers. Assay: immunoSEQ multiplex PCR; the TCRdb copy retains only in-frame clones and omits some. Altogether 74,000 or so clones are present, 90% to 95% being singletons, with the ten largest covering roughly an eighth. V lost 0 bases to trimming and J lost 7 bases, with 15 bases between them. Germline V gives CDR1 KGHSY, CDR2 FQNENV. The length of the CDR3 is 15 residues. Sampling times: baseline, cycle 4 day 1, cycle 7 day 1. Whole-study results and caveats: At 0.1 to 3.0 mg/kg, CD4+ and CD8+ blood T cells expanded clonally by week 6. Average numbers of expanded clones were greater in CD8+ T cells than in CD4+.

The TCR originated in an adult with an advanced solid tumor such as melanoma, head and neck, liver or kidney cancer. This sample comprised CD4+ or CD8+ T cells sorted from blood, obtained in a trial of the OX40 agonist ivuxolimab. The chain combines TRBV16 with TRBJ1-1, with TRBD1 as a possible D gene (5 bases). The CDR3 reads CASSQSQGWSGEAFF. The DNA for the CDR3 is TGTGCCAGCAGCCAATCCCAGGGATGGAGTGGTGAAGCTTTCTTT.